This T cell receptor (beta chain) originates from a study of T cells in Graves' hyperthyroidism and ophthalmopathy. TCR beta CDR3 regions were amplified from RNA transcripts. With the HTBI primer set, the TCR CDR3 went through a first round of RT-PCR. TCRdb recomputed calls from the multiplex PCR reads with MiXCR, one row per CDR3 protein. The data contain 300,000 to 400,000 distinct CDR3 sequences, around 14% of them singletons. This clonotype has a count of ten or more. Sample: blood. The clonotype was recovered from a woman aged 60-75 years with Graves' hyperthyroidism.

The CDR3 sequence: CASSPGDVETQYF. Here the CDR3 DNA reads TGTGCCAGCAGCCCTGGGGACGTGGAGACCCAGTACTTC. The V call is TRBV5-5, the J call TRBJ2-5; D assignment may be TRBD1 or TRBD2 (5 bases each). The CDR3 runs to 13 residues. The V end was cut by 4 bases, the J end by 5 bases, with 12 bases between. From germline, CDR1 is SGHKS and CDR2 YYEKEE (reference sequence).